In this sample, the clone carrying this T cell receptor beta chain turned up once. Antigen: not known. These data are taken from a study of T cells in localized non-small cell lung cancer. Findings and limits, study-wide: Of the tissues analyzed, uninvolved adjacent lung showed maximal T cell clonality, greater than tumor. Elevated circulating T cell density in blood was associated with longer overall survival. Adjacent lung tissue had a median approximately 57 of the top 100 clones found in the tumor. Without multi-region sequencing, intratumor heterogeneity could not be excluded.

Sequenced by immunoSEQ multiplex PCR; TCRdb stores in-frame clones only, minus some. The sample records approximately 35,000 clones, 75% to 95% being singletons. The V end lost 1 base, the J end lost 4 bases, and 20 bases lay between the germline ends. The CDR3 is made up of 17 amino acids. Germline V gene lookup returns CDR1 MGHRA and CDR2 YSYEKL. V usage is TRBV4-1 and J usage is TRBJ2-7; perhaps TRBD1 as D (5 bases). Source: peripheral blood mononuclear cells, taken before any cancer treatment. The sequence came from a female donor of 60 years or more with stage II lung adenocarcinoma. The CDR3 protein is CASSQGSSGSLSYEQYF. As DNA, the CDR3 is TGCGCCAGCAGCCAAGGGTCTTCAGGGTCCCTTAGTTACGAGCAGTACTTC.